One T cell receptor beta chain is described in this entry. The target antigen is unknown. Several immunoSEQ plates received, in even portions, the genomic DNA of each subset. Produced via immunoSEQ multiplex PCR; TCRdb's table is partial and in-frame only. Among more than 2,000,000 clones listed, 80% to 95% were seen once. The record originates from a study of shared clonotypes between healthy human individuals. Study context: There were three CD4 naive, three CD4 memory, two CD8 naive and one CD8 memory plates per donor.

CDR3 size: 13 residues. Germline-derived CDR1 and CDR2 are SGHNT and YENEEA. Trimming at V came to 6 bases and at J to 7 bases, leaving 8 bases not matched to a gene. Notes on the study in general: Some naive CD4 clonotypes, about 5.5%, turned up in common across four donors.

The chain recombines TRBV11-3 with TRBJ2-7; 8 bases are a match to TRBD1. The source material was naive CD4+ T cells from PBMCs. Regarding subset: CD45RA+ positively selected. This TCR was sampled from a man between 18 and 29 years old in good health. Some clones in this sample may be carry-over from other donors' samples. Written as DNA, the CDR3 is TGTGCCAGCAGTCCAGGGGGCTTTGGGGAGCAGTACTTC. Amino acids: CASSPGGFGEQYF.